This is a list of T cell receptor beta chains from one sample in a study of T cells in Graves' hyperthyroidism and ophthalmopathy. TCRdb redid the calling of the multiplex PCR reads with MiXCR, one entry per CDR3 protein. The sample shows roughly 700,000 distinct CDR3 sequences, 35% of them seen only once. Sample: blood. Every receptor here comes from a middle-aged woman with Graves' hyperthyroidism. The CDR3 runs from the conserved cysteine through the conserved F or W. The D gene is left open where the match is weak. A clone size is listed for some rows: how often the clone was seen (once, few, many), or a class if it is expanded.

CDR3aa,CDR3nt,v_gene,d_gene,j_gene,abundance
CASSLSQHSGNTIYF,TGTGCCAGCAGTTTATCACAGCACTCTGGAAACACCATATATTTT,TRBV28,NA,TRBJ1-3,NA
CASSPDSSLSYEQYF,TGTGCCAGCAGCCCCGACAGCAGCTTATCCTACGAGCAGTACTTC,TRBV7-9,NA,TRBJ2-7,few
CASSYDRDGGQPQHF,TGTGCCAGCAGTTACGACAGGGACGGGGGTCAGCCCCAGCATTTT,TRBV10-3,TRBD1,TRBJ1-5,many
CASSQSRDRDHEQYF,TGCGCCAGCAGCCAGTCTCGGGACAGGGACCACGAGCAGTACTTC,TRBV7-9,TRBD1,TRBJ2-7,NA
CSARRLDEASF,TGCAGTGCTAGACGCTTGGATGAAGCTTCCTTT,TRBV20-1,NA,TRBJ1-1,NA
CASSYSSTGNTIYF,TGTGCCAGCAGTTACTCTTCCACTGGAAACACCATATATTTT,TRBV6-5,NA,TRBJ1-3,few
CASSRQGAFGETQYF,TGTGCCAGCAGCCGACAGGGGGCGTTTGGAGAGACCCAGTACTTC,TRBV6-6,TRBD1,TRBJ2-5,once
CASSLGQDYNSPLHF,TGTGCCAGCAGTTTGGGACAGGACTATAATTCACCCCTCCACTTT,TRBV6-5,TRBD1,TRBJ1-6,few
CATSRGLGQGNTIYF,TGTGCCACCAGCAGGGGACTGGGACAGGGAAACACCATATATTTT,TRBV15,TRBD1,TRBJ1-3,once
CASSGQGSYNEQFF,TGTGCCAGCAGCGGACAGGGCTCCTACAATGAGCAGTTCTTC,TRBV2,TRBD1,TRBJ2-1,once
CASSSIPTGNQPQHF,TGTGCCAGCAGCTCCATCCCTACTGGCAATCAGCCCCAGCATTTT,TRBV7-2,NA,TRBJ1-5,many
CASSQEGRQEGYTF,TGCGCCAGCAGCCAAGAAGGCAGGCAAGAGGGCTACACCTTC,TRBV4-3,NA,TRBJ1-2,few
CASSLLEDTEAFF,TGTGCCAGCAGCTTATTAGAGGACACTGAAGCTTTCTTT,TRBV7-9,NA,TRBJ1-1,many
CASSEAIGPTDTQYF,TGCGCCAGCAGTGAGGCAATTGGACCCACAGATACGCAGTATTTT,TRBV10-1,NA,TRBJ2-3,few
CSAHFRSLSYEQYF,TGCAGTGCTCACTTCAGGAGCCTCTCCTACGAGCAGTACTTC,TRBV20-1,NA,TRBJ2-7,few
CASSLTGTSGYSYDQYF,TGTGCCAGCAGCTTAACAGGGACTAGCGGGTACTCCTACGACCAGTACTTC,TRBV7-3,TRBD2,TRBJ2-7,NA
CAISESRTDNTEAFF,TGTGCCATCAGTGAGTCGAGGACAGATAACACTGAAGCTTTCTTT,TRBV10-3,NA,TRBJ1-1,many
CSVLNSGGKGEYGYTF,TGCAGCGTCCTCAACTCGGGGGGGAAGGGAGAGTATGGCTACACCTTC,TRBV29-1,NA,TRBJ1-2,many
CASSLGTGNYEQYF,TGTGCCAGCAGCCTCGGGACAGGGAACTACGAGCAGTACTTC,TRBV7-8,TRBD1,TRBJ2-7,many
CASSSVGFGVNTEAFF,TGTGCCAGCAGCTCCGTAGGATTCGGGGTGAACACTGAAGCTTTCTTT,TRBV7-2,NA,TRBJ1-1,many
CATGLPQHF,TGTGCCACGGGCTTGCCCCAGCATTTT,TRBV19,NA,TRBJ1-5,NA
CASSLSRGGDLDEQYF,TGTGCCAGCAGCTTAAGTCGTGGGGGCGACCTGGACGAGCAGTACTTC,TRBV7-9,NA,TRBJ2-7,NA
CSASHRDVREQYF,TGCAGTGCTAGTCACCGGGACGTAAGAGAGCAGTACTTC,TRBV20-1,NA,TRBJ2-7,many
CASSWDRAGQPQHF,TGTGCCAGCAGTTGGGACAGGGCGGGTCAGCCCCAGCATTTT,TRBV6-5,TRBD1,TRBJ1-5,many
CSARDALLAGAKTQYF,TGCAGTGCTAGAGATGCCCTACTAGCGGGGGCCAAGACCCAGTACTTC,TRBV20-1,TRBD2,TRBJ2-5,NA
CATSVSLGQGYYGYTF,TGTGCCACCAGTGTCAGTCTTGGACAGGGATACTATGGCTACACCTTC,TRBV24-1,TRBD1,TRBJ1-2,NA
CASSEGAGANVLTFGAGTGELFF,NA,TRBV10-1,NA,TRBJ2-2,NA
CAWSPGFGQPQHF,TGTGCCTGGAGCCCGGGGTTCGGTCAGCCCCAGCATTTT,TRBV5-6,NA,TRBJ1-5,NA
CAISETYYGYTF,TGTGCCATCAGTGAAACATACTATGGCTACACCTTC,TRBV10-3,NA,TRBJ1-2,many
CASSIRENQPQHF,TGTGCCAGTAGTATACGGGAGAATCAGCCCCAGCATTTT,TRBV19,NA,TRBJ1-5,many
CASSVVSHGPSAGMNTEAFF,TGTGCCAGCAGCGTAGTGTCCCATGGACCAAGCGCAGGGATGAACACTGAAGCTTTCTTT,TRBV9,NA,TRBJ1-1,NA
CASSQKRLQGAYGYTF,TGTGCCAGCAGCCAAAAAAGGCTACAGGGGGCCTATGGCTACACCTTC,TRBV9,TRBD1,TRBJ1-2,NA
CASSHASGGPQHF,TGTGCCAGCAGCCACGCGTCGGGGGGGCCCCAGCATTTT,TRBV7-2,NA,TRBJ1-5,NA